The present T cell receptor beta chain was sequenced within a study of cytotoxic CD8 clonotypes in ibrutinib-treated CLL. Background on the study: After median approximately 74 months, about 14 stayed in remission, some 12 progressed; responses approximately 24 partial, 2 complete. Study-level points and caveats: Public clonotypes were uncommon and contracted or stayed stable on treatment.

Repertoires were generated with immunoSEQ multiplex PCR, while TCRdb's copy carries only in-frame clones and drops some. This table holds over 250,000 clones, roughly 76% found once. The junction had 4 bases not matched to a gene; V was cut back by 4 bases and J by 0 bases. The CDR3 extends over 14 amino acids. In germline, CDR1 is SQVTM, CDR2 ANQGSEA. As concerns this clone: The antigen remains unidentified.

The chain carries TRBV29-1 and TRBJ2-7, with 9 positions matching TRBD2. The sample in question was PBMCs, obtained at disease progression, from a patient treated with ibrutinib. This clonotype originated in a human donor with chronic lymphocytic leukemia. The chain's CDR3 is CSVGEREASYEQYF. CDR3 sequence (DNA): TGCAGCGTTGGCGAGCGGGAGGCCTCCTACGAGCAGTACTTC.